This record concerns one T cell receptor (beta chain) sequence. Antigen specificity is unknown. Germline V lookup: CDR1 SGHDT, CDR2 YYEEEE. V lost 0 bases and J 1 base, leaving 13 bases between the germline ends. The length of the CDR3 is 16 residues. This sample was included in a study of cytomegalovirus exposure and HLA in healthy donors. Study results and limitations: An Asian-associated ancestry cluster reportedly showed fewer N-insertions than the approximately 600-donor mean in a later analysis. As immune exposure information, only CMV serostatus was available. For most TCR beta V segments, an earlier analysis put the productive rate at about 90% or about 30% of the time.

13 Jbeta primers and 60 Vbeta primers were used for the PCR. Sequenced by immunoSEQ multiplex PCR; TCRdb stores in-frame clones only, minus some. Recorded for this sample: 110,000 to 150,000 clones. The receptor's source is a man aged 35 to 55 in good health and CMV-seronegative. This rearrangement joins TRBV5-6 to TRBJ1-1; perhaps TRBD1 as D (6 bases). The sequencing sample was made of PBMCs. The chain's CDR3 is CASSLGQAWRNTEAFF. The CDR3 coding sequence is TGTGCCAGCAGCTTGGGACAGGCCTGGAGGAACACTGAAGCTTTCTTT.